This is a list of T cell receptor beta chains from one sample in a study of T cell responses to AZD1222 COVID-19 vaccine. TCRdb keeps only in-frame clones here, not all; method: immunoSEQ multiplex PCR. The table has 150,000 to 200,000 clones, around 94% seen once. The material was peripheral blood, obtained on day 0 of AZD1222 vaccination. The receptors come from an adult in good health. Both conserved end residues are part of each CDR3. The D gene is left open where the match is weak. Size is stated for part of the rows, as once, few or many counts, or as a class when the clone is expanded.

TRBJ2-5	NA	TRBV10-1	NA	TGCGCCAGCAGCGACGTAGAAGGACTGAAGACCCAGTACTTC	CASSDVEGLKTQYF
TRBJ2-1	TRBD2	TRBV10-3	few	TGTGCCATGTCTAGCGGGAGTAATGAGCAGTTCTTC	CAMSSGSNEQFF
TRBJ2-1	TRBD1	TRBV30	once	TGTGCCTGGAGACGGACAGGGGGCGGTGAGCAGTTCTTC	CAWRRTGGGEQFF
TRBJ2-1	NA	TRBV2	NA	TGTGCCAGCAAGATGCAGGGCCGGAGCTCCTACAATGAGCAGTTCTTC	CASKMQGRSSYNEQFF
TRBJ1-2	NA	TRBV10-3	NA	TGTGCCATCAGTGAGCGGCGACAGACTAACTATGGCTACACCTTC	CAISERRQTNYGYTF
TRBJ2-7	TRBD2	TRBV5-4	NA	TGTGCCAGCAGCCGAGGGAGGGCGACCTACGAGCAGTACTTC	CASSRGRATYEQYF
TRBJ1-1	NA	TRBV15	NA	TGTGCCACCAGCAGAGCCGATTCCGTGGGGAACACTGAAGCTTTCTTT	CATSRADSVGNTEAFF
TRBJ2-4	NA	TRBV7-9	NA	TGTGCCAGCAGCTTAGAGGTCGGCCCGCTCTACTTC	CASSLEVGPLYF
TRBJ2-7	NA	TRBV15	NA	TGTGCCACCAGCATAGCAGGTTCCTACGAGCAGTACTTC	CATSIAGSYEQYF
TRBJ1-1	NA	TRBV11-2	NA	TGTGCCAGCAGCTTTGTCTCTAATGAAGCTTTCTTT	CASSFVSNEAFF
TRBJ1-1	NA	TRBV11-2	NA	TGTGCCAGCAGCCACCGGAGGGGAGTGGACACTGAAGCTTTCTTT	CASSHRRGVDTEAFF
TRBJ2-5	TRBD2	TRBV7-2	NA	TGTGCCAGCAGCTTGGGGGGACTAGGGGTTGAGACCCAGTACTTC	CASSLGGLGVETQYF
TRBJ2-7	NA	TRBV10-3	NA	TGTGCCATCAGTGGGCAGGGGTACGAGCAGTACTTC	CAISGQGYEQYF
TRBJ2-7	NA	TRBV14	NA	TGTGCCAGCAGCCAAGTCCCCCTGTCTAAGGGGGAGCAGTACTTC	CASSQVPLSKGEQYF
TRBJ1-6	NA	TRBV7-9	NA	TGTGCCAGCAGCTTAGCGCCAGCCATTTACTCCTATAATTCACCCCTCCACTTT	CASSLAPAIYSYNSPLHF
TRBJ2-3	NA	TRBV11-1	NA	TGTGCCAGCAGCTTAGGGCAGCCCACAGATACGCAGTATTTT	CASSLGQPTDTQYF
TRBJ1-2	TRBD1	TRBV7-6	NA	TGTGCCAGCAGCTTAGTTCCCGACGGACAGGGCGGCAGCTATGGCTACACCTTC	CASSLVPDGQGGSYGYTF
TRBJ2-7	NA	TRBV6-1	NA	TGTGCCAGCAAATCGGGCATGGACATGTCATACGAGCAGTACTTC	CASKSGMDMSYEQYF
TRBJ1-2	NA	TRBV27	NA	TGTGCCAGCGCTTCCATGGACCATAACTATGGCTACACCTTC	CASASMDHNYGYTF
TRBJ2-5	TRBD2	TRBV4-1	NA	TGCGCCAGCAGCCAAGCCAGTAGCGGGAGAGTCTGGTTAGGCCAAGAGACCCAGTACTTC	CASSQASSGRVWLGQETQYF
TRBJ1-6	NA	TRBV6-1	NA	TGTGCCAGCAGTGACCTTGGTAGCGCCTATAATTCACCCCTCCACTTT	CASSDLGSAYNSPLHF
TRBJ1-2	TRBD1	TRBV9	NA	TGTGCCAGCAGCGGCGGACAGGGGAACTATGGCTACACCTTC	CASSGGQGNYGYTF
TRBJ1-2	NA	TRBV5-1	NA	TGCGCCAGCAGCTTCGAACCTAACTATGGCTACACCTTC	CASSFEPNYGYTF
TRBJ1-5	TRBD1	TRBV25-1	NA	TGTGCCAGCAGTGGGGGGACAGAACCTTATAGCAATCAGCCCCAGCATTTT	CASSGGTEPYSNQPQHF
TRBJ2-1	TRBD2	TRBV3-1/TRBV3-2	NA	TGTGCCAGCAGCCAAGAGGGAAGCGGGAGGGTGTACAATGAGCAGTTCTTC	CASSQEGSGRVYNEQFF
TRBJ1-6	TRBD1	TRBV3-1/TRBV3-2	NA	TGTGCCAGCAGCTACAGGGGCTCACCCCTCCACTTT	CASSYRGSPLHF
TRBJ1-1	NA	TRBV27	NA	TGTGCCAGCAGCTGGAGGATTCTCGATGAAGCTTTCTTT	CASSWRILDEAFF
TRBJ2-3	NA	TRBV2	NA	TGTGCCAGCAGTGAAGGACGGGAGATGGGGCAGTATTTT	CASSEGREMGQYF
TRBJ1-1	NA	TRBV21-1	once	TGTGCCAGCAGCTTTGCGGGGGTCACTGAAGCTTTCTTT	CASSFAGVTEAFF
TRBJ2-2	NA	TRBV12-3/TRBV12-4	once	TGTGCCAGCAATTCGGGAACCGGGGAGCTGTTTTTT	CASNSGTGELFF
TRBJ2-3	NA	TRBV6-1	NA	TGTGCCAGCAGTGAATCAGATACGCAGTATTTT	CASSESDTQYF
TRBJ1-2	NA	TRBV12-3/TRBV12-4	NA	TGTGCCAGCAGCCTGGACAGACTCTATGGCTACACCTTC	CASSLDRLYGYTF
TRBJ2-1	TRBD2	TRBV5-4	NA	TGTGCCAGCAGCGAGCCAGCGGGAGCTTACAATGAGCAGTTCTTC	CASSEPAGAYNEQFF
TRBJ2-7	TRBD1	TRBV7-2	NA	TGTGCCAGCAGCTTAGATTCAGGGGGTACCTACGAGCAGTACTTC	CASSLDSGGTYEQYF
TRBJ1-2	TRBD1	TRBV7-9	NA	TGTGCCAGCAGCTTCTCCCCGACAGGGAACTATGGCTACACCTTC	CASSFSPTGNYGYTF
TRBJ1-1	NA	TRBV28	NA	TGTGCCAGCAGTTTAGGGGGCTCGGGAACTGAAGCTTTCTTT	CASSLGGSGTEAFF
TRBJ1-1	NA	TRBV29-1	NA	TGCAGCGTTGCGGGGCATCCGGGACGGATGAACACTGAAGCTTTCTTT	CSVAGHPGRMNTEAFF
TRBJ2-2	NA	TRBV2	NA	TGTGCCAGCAGGATGTCTGGGGGCACCGGGGAGCTGTTTTTT	CASRMSGGTGELFF
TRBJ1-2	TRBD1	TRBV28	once	TGTGCCAGCAGACCCGGGGACAGGATCTATGGCTACACCTTC	CASRPGDRIYGYTF
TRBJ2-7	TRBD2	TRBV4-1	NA	TGCGCCAGCAGCCTCGAAAGCGGGAGCGCCGAGCAGTACTTC	CASSLESGSAEQYF
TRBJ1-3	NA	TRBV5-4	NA	TGTGCCAGCAGCCACCCGCAGGGGACCTCTGGAAACACCATATATTTT	CASSHPQGTSGNTIYF
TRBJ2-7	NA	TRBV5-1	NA	TGCGCCAGCAGCTCCGATCTTTGGAACGAGCAGTACTTC	CASSSDLWNEQYF
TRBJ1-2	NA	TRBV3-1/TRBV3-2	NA	TGTGCCAGCAGCCGGACGGATTATGGCTACACCTTC	CASSRTDYGYTF
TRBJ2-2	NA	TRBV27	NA	TGTGCCAGCAGGAATAGGGGGTTGGGGGAGCTGTTTTTT	CASRNRGLGELFF
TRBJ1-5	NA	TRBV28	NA	TGTGCCAGCCTCCGGGGCAATCAGCCCCAGCATTTT	CASLRGNQPQHF
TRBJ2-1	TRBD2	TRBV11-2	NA	TGTGCCAGCAGCTCCGGACTAGCGGGAGGCACCCGATTAGGGGAGCAGTTCTTC	CASSSGLAGGTRLGEQFF
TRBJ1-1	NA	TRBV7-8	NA	TGTGCCAGCAGCTACATCCGGGGGGTGAGGACTGAAGCTTTCTTT	CASSYIRGVRTEAFF
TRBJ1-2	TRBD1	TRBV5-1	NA	TGCGCCAGCAGCTTTTCCCCCTTGGGACAGGGACCTTATGGCTACACCTTC	CASSFSPLGQGPYGYTF
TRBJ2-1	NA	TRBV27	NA	TGTGCCAGCAGTTTCTCGTCAGGGTATGAGCAGTTCTTC	CASSFSSGYEQFF
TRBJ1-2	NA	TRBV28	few	TGTGCCAGCAGAGCCCGTAGGGGGGAACGGGGCTACACCTTC	CASRARRGERGYTF
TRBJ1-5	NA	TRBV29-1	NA	TGCAGCGTTGGAGGACAGCTAAATCAGCCCCAGCATTTT	CSVGGQLNQPQHF
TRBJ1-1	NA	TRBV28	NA	TGTGCCAGCAGGTTTTCCGGACAGAACACTGAAGCTTTCTTT	CASRFSGQNTEAFF
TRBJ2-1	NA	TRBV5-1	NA	TGCGCCAGCAGCTTGGACGGACAAACCTACAATGAGCAGTTCTTC	CASSLDGQTYNEQFF
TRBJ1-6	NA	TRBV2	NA	TGTGCCAGCAGCGAACAGGGAAGGATGTCACCCCTCCACTTT	CASSEQGRMSPLHF
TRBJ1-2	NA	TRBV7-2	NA	TGTGCCAGCAGCTTAGGTCTGGAGGTCGAAGGTGGCTACACCTTC	CASSLGLEVEGGYTF
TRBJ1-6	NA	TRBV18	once	TGTACCAGCTCATCAGGGGCCGGTGAGACCCTCCACTTT	CTSSSGAGETLHF